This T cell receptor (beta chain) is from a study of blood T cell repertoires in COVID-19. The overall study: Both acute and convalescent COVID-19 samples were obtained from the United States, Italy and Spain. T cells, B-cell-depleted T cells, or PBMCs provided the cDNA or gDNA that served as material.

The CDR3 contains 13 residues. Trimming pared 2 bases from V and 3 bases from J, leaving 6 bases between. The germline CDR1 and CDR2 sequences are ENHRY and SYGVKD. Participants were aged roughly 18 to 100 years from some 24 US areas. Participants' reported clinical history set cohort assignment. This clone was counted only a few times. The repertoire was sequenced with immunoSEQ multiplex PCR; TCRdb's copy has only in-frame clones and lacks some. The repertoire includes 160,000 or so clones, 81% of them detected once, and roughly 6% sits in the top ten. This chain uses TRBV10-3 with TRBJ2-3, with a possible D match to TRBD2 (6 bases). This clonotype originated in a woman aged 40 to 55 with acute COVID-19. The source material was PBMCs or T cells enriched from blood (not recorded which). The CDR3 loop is CAISERETDTQYF. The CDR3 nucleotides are TGTGCCATCAGTGAGCGGGAGACAGATACGCAGTATTTT.